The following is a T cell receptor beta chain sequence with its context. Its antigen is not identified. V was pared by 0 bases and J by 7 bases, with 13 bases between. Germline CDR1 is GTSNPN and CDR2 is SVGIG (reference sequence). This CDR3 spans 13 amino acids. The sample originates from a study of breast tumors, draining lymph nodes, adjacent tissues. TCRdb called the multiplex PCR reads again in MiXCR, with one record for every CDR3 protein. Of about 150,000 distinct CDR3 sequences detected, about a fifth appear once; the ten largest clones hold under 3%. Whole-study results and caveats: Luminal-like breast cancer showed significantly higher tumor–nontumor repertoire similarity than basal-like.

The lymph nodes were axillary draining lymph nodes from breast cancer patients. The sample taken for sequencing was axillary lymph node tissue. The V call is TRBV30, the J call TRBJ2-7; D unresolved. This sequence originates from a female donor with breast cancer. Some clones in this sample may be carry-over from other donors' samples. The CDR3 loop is CAWSVVGWGEQYF. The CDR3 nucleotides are TGTGCCTGGAGTGTGGTGGGCTGGGGAGAGCAGTACTTC.